This is a list of T cell receptor beta chains from one sample in a study of blood T cell repertoires in COVID-19. The data were produced by immunoSEQ multiplex PCR, yet TCRdb's version contains in-frame clones alone and is incomplete. Among approximately 61,000 clones listed, around 88% were seen once. Sequenced sample: peripheral blood. The source is a human donor in a cohort sampled during active COVID-19. Both conserved end residues are part of each CDR3. A D gene is named only where the DNA matches it firmly. Clone size is stated in some rows and not others, as once, few, many or a class when expanded.

j_gene	abundance	v_gene	d_gene	CDR3aa	CDR3nt
TRBJ2-4	-	TRBV23-1	-	CASSQLRWKGHPYWGKGDIQYF	TGCGCCAGCAGTCAATTGCGGTGGAAGGGACACCCATATTGGGGCAAGGGAGACATTCAGTACTTC
TRBJ2-7	-	TRBV27	TRBD1	CASSSPGQGSYEQYF	TGTGCCAGCAGTTCCCCGGGACAGGGATCCTACGAGCAGTACTTC
TRBJ1-1	-	TRBV5-6	-	CASSLAGGLNTEAFF	TGTGCCAGCAGCTTGGCCGGGGGTCTGAACACTGAAGCTTTCTTT
TRBJ1-5	few	TRBV18	-	CASQLDSSNQPQHF	TGTGCCAGCCAACTAGATAGTAGCAATCAGCCCCAGCATTTT
TRBJ2-7	-	TRBV5-6	-	CASSPTRGLSSYEQYF	TGTGCCAGCAGCCCGACTAGGGGATTAAGCTCCTACGAGCAGTACTTC
TRBJ1-6	-	TRBV6-5	-	CASLTSNSPLHF	TGTGCCAGCCTGACATCGAATTCACCCCTCCACTTT
TRBJ2-2	-	TRBV7-2	-	CASSLRIARTGELFF	TGTGCCAGCAGCTTGCGGATCGCGAGAACCGGGGAGCTGTTTTTT
TRBJ1-1	-	TRBV10-3	-	CATSQAGNTEAFF	TGTGCCACCTCTCAGGCAGGGAACACTGAAGCTTTCTTT
TRBJ1-2	few	TRBV30	-	CAWSERQVYGYTF	TGTGCCTGGAGCGAACGACAGGTCTATGGCTACACCTTC
TRBJ1-5	-	TRBV7-9	-	CASSITGNQPQHF	TGTGCCAGCAGCATAACAGGGAATCAGCCCCAGCATTTT